The text below deals with one T cell receptor beta chain. The use of a sample-barcoded 5' primer and a J-beta primer mix characterized a second PCR of roughly 7 to 11 cycles. TCRdb reprocessed the 5' RACE reads via MiXCR and lists one record per CDR3 protein. The repertoire consists of 1.4 million to 1.5 million distinct CDR3 sequences, with 42% occurring once and the leading ten covering 7.9%. This sample was included in a study of blood T cells in healthy people across ages. The CDR3 is 14 amino acids. With V trimmed by 6 bases and J by 7 bases, 6 bases remained unmatched. From germline, CDR1 is LGHNA and CDR2 YNFKEQ.

Sequenced material: blood. The sequence was collected from a woman between 18 and 29 years old in good health. The gene calls are TRBV4-2 and TRBJ2-1; 10 bases line up with TRBD2. The CDR3 nucleotides read TGTGCCAGCAGGAGGACTAGCGGTAATAATGAGCAGTTCTTC. Protein: CASRRTSGNNEQFF.